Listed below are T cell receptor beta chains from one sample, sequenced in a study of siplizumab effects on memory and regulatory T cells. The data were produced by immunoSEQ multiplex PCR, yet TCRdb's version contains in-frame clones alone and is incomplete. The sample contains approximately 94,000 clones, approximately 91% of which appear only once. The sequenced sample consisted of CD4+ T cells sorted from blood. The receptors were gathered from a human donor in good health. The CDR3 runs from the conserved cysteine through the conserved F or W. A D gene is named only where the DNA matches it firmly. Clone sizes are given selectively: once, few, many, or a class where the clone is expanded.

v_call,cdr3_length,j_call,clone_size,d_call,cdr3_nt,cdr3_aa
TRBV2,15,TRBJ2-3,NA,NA,TGTGCCAGCAGTCCGGGGGGCAAGGGAACAGATACGCAGTATTTT,CASSPGGKGTDTQYF
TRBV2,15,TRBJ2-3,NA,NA,TGTGCCAGCAGTGAAGGGAGAATATTTTCAGATACGCAGTATTTT,CASSEGRIFSDTQYF
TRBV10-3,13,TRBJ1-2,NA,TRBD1,TGTGCCATCAGTCCCGACAGGGATTATGGCTACACCTTC,CAISPDRDYGYTF
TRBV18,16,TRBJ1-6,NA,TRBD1,TGTGCCAGCTCACTAGGACAGGGGGGGTATAATTCACCCCTCCACTTT,CASSLGQGGYNSPLHF
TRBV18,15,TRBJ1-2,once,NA,TGTGCCAGCTCACCACCGGTAGGGGGAGGCTATGGCTACACCTTC,CASSPPVGGGYGYTF
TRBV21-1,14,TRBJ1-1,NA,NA,TGTGCCAGCAGCAAAAATGGTTCCGGGACAGAAGCTTTCTTT,CASSKNGSGTEAFF
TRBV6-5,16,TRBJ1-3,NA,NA,TGTGCCAGCAGTTCCCTACGACCGGGAAAAAGAAACACCATATATTTT,CASSSLRPGKRNTIYF
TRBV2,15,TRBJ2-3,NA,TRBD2,TGTGCCAGCAACAAGGATCGGGGGGGGACAGATACGCAGTATTTT,CASNKDRGGTDTQYF
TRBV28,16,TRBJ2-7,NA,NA,TGTGCCAGCAGTCCTCCCCACGGGGGACCCCCCTACGAGCAGTACTTC,CASSPPHGGPPYEQYF
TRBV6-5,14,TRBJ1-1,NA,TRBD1,TGTGCCAGCAGGTCTGGACAGGGGTACACTGAAGCTTTCTTT,CASRSGQGYTEAFF
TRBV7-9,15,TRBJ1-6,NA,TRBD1,TGTGCCAGCAGCGTAGCGGGACAGTCCAATTCACCCCTCCACTTT,CASSVAGQSNSPLHF
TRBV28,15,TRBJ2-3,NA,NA,TGTGCCAGCATCCCGTCTGAACTAAGAAGGGATACGCAGTATTTT,CASIPSELRRDTQYF
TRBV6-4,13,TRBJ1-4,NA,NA,TGTGCCAGCTCGGCACATAATAATGAAAAACTGTTTTTT,CASSAHNNEKLFF
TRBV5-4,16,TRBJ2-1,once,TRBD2,TGTGCCAGCAGCTTGGGAGGGACTAGCGGTTACAATGAGCAGTTCTTC,CASSLGGTSGYNEQFF
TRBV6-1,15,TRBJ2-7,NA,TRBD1,TGTGCCAGCAGATGGGACAGGGTAAAGGACTACGAGCAGTACTTC,CASRWDRVKDYEQYF
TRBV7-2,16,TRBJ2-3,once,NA,TGTGCCAGCAGCTTAAGGGGGGCCCGGAACACAGATACGCAGTATTTT,CASSLRGARNTDTQYF
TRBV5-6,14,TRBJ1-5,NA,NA,TGTGCCAGCAGCTATAATAGGGGGAATCAGCCCCAGCATTTT,CASSYNRGNQPQHF
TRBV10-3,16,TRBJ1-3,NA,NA,TGTGCCATCAGTGAGTCGGGGGGCATCTCTGGAAACACCATATATTTT,CAISESGGISGNTIYF